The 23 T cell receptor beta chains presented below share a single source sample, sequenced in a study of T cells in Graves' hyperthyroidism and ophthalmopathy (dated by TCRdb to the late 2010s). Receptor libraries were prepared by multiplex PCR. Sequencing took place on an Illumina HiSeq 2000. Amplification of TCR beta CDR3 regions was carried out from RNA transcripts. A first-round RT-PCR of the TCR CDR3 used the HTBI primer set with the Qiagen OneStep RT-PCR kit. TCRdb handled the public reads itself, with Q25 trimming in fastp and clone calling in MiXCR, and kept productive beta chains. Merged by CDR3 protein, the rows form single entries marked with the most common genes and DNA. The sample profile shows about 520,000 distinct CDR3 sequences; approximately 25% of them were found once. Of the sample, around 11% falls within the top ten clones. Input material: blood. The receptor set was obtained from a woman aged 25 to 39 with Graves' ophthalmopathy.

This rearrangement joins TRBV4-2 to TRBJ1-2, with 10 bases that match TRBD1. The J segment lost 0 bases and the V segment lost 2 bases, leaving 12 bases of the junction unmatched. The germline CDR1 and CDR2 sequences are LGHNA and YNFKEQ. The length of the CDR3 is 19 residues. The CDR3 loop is CASSQIDPGQGLANYGYTF. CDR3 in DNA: TGTGCCAGCAGCCAAATCGATCCGGGACAGGGGTTAGCTAACTATGGCTACACCTTC.

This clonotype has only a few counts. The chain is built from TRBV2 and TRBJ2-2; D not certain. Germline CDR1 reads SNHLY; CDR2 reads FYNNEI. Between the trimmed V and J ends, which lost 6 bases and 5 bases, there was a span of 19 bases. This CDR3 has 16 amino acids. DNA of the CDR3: TGTGCCAGCAGGACCCCACCTGGCAGCTTGACCGGGGAGCTGTTTTTT. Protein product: CASRTPPGSLTGELFF.

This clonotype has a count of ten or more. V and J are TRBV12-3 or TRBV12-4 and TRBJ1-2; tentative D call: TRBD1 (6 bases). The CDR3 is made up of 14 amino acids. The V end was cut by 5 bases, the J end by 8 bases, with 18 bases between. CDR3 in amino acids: CASSPLLGGYGYTF. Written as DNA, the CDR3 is TGTGCCAGCAGTCCCCTATTAGGGGGGTACGGCTACACCTTC.

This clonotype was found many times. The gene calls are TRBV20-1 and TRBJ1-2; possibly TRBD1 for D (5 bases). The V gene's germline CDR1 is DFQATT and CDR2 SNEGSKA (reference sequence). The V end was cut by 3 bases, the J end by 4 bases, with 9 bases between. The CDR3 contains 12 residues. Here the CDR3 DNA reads TGCAGTGCTAGTACAGGAACCTATGGCTACACCTTC. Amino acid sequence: CSASTGTYGYTF.

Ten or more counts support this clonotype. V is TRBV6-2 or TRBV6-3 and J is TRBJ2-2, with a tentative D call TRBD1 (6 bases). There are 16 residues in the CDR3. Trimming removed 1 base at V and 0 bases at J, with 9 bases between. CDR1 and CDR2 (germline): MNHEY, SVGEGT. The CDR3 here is CASSYWDTPNTGELFF. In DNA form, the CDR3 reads TGTGCCAGCAGTTACTGGGACACTCCGAACACCGGGGAGCTGTTTTTT.

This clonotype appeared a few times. Here the CDR3 reads CASQGTVNTEAFF. DNA of the CDR3: TGCGCCAGTCAAGGGACGGTTAACACTGAAGCTTTCTTT. The chain uses TRBV5-1 and TRBJ1-1, with a weak D call TRBD1 (5 bases). Per germline, CDR1 SGHRS and CDR2 YFSETQ. V was shortened by 8 bases and J by 2 bases, with 13 bases between the two germline ends. The CDR3 loop spans 13 amino acids.

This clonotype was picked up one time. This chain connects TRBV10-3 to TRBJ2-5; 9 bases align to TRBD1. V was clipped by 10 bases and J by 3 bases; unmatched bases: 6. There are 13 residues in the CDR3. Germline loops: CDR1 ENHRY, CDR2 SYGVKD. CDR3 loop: CATGRTGEETQYF. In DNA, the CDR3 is TGTGCCACCGGACGGACAGGGGAAGAGACCCAGTACTTC.

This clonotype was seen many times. As DNA, the CDR3 is TGTGCCAGCAGAAAGTCTCGGGGGCTGAACACTGAAGCTTTCTTT. It is translated as CASRKSRGLNTEAFF. This chain uses TRBV2 with TRBJ1-1; D is possibly TRBD1 (6 bases). The V gene's germline CDR1 is SNHLY and CDR2 FYNNEI. This CDR3 is built from 15 residues. V gave up 6 bases and J gave up 0 bases, with 14 bases separating them.

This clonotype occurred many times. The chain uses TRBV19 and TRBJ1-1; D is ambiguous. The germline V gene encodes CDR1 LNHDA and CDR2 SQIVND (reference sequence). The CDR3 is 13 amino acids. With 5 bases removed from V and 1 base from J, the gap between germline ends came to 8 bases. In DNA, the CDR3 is TGTGCCAGTAGTCCCCCGTGGAACACTGAAGCTTTCTTT. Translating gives CASSPPWNTEAFF.

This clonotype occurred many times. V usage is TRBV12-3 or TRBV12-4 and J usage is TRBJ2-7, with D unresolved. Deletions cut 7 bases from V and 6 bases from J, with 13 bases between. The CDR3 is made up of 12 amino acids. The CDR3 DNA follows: TGTGCCAGCACTAAAGGGCAGGTCGAGCAGTACTTC. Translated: CASTKGQVEQYF.

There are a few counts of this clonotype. The CDR3 sequence: CASRIGTYEQYF. Written as DNA, the CDR3 is TGTGCCAGCAGGATAGGGACCTACGAGCAGTACTTC. The chain is built from TRBV13 and TRBJ2-7, with D unresolved. CDR3 size: 12 residues. Deletions cut 6 bases from V and 2 bases from J, with 8 bases between. CDR1 is PRHDT, CDR2 FYEKMQ, per germline (reference sequence).

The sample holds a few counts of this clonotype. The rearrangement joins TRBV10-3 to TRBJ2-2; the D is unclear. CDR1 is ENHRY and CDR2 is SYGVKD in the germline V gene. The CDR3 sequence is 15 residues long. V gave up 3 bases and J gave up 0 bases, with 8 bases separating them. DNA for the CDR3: TGTGCCATCAGTGACGGCAGCACGAACACCGGGGAGCTGTTTTTT. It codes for CAISDGSTNTGELFF.

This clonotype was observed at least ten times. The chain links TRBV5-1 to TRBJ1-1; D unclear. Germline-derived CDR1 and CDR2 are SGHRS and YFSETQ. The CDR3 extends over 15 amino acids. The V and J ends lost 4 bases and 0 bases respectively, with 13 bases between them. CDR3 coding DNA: TGCGCCAGCAGCCAATGGGATGGGCTGAACACTGAAGCTTTCTTT. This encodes CASSQWDGLNTEAFF.

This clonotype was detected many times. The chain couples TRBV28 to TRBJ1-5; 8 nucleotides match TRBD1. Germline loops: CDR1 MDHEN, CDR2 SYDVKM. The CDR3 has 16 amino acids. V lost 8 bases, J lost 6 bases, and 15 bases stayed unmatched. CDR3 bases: TGTGCCAGCCTGGACAGGGTCTTTTTTTCGGCTCAGCCCCAGCATTTT. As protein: CASLDRVFFSAQPQHF. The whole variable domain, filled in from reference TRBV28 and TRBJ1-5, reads DVKVTQSSRYLVKRTGEKVFLECVQDMDHENMFWYRQDPGLGLRLIYFSYDVKMKEKGDIPEGYSVSREKKERFSLILESASTNQTSMYLCASLDRVFFSAQPQHFGDGTRLSIL.

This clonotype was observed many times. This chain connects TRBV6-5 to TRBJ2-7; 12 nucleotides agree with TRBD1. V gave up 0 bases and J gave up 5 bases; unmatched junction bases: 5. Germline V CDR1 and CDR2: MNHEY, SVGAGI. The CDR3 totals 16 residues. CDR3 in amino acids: CASSYSTGTGGNEQYF. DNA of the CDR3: TGTGCCAGCAGTTACTCGACCGGGACAGGGGGCAACGAGCAGTACTTC.

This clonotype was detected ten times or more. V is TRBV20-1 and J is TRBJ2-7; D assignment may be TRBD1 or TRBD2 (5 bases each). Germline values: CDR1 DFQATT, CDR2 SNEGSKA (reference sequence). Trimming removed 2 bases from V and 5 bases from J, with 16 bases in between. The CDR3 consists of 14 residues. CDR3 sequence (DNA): TGCAGTGCTAGAATTGTACAGGTCGGGGACGAGCAGTACTTC. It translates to CSARIVQVGDEQYF.

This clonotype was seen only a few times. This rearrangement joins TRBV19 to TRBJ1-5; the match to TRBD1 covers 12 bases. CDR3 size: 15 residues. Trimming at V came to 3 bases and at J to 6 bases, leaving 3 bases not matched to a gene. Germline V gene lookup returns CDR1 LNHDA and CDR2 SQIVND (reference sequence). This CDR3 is CASSMGTGGFQPQHF. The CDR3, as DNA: TGTGCCAGTAGTATGGGGACAGGGGGCTTTCAGCCCCAGCATTTT.

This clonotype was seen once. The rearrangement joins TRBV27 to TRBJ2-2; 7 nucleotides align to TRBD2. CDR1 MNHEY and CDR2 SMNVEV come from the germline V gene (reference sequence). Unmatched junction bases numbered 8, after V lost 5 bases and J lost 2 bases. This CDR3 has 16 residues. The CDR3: CASSTTGLPNTGELFF. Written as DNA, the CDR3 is TGTGCCAGCAGTACCACGGGACTACCTAACACCGGGGAGCTGTTTTTT.

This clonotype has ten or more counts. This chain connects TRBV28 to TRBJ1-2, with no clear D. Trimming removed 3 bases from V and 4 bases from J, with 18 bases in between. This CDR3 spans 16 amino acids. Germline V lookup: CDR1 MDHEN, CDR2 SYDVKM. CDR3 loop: CASSFNPGRMGYGYTF. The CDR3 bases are TGTGCCAGCAGTTTTAACCCGGGGAGGATGGGCTATGGCTACACCTTC.

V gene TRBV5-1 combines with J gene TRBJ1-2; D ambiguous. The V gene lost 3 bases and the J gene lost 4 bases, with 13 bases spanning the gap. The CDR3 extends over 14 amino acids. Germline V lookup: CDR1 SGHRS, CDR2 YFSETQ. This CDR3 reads CASSWQRARYGYTF. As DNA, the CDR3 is TGCGCCAGCAGCTGGCAGAGGGCCCGCTATGGCTACACCTTC.

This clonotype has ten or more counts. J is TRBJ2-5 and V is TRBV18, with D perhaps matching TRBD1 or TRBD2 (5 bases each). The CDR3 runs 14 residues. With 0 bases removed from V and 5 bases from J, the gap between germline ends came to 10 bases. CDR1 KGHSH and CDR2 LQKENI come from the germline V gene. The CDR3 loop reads CASSPPGVSETQYF. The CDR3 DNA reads TGTGCCAGCTCACCACCGGGGGTGTCGGAGACCCAGTACTTC.

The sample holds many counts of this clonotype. CDR3 DNA sequence: TGTGCCAGCAGCTTTTTGGGGGCGGTTGAGACCCAGTACTTC. Amino acid sequence: CASSFLGAVETQYF. This sequence joins TRBV7-3 and TRBJ2-5; D is possibly TRBD1 (6 bases). V lost 3 bases and J 5 bases, leaving 13 bases between the germline ends. The length of the CDR3 is 14 residues. Germline CDR1 reads SGHTA; CDR2 reads FQGTGA.

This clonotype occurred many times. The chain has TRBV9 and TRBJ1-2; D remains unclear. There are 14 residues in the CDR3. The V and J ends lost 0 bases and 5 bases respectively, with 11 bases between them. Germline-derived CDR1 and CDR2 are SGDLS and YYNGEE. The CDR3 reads CASSVDGQEYGYTF. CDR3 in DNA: TGTGCCAGCAGCGTAGATGGTCAGGAATATGGCTACACCTTC.